This TCR beta chain was recovered during a study of cytomegalovirus exposure and HLA in healthy donors. General observations from the study: In most subjects, TCR beta sequences reportedly gave accurate predictions of HLA-A and HLA-B alleles. At a 0.05 false discovery rate, a later analysis found approximately 15,000 TCR beta sequences to be associated with HLA alleles. As confirmed in vitro, a few CMV-associated chains were specific for CMV antigens.

Notes on this clone: Its matching antigen is unknown.

PCR was performed using 60 Vbeta and 13 Jbeta primers. Sequencing used immunoSEQ multiplex PCR; TCRdb keeps in-frame clones, though not all of them. This sample has some 42,000 clones, with 50% found just once. The germline V and J ends were trimmed by 5 bases and 3 bases, with 14 bases remaining between them. The CDR3 spans 15 residues. Germline assignment: CDR1 SGHNT and CDR2 YENEEA. Healthy bone marrow donors made up the cohort. The material sequenced was PBMCs. The chain has TRBV11-3 and TRBJ2-1; maybe TRBD1 (6 bases). This receptor was obtained from a human donor in good health. This CDR3 is CASSPDRFIYNEQFF. The CDR3 region has the DNA TGTGCCAGCAGCCCGGACAGATTTATCTACAATGAGCAGTTCTTC.